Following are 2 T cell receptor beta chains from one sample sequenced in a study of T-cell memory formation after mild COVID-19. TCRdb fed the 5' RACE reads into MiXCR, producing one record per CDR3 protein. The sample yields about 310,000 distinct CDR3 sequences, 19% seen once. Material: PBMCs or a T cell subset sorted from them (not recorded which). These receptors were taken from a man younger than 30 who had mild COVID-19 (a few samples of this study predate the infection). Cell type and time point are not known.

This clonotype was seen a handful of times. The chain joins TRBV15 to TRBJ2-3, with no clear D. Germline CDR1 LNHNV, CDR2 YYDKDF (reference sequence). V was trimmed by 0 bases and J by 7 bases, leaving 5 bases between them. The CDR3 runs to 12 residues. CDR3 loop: CATSRDLNTQYF. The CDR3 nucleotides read TGTGCCACCAGCAGAGATCTAAATACGCAGTATTTT.

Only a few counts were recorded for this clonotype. This CDR3 is CASSAGELFF. In DNA form, the CDR3 reads TGTGCCAGCAGTGCCGGGGAGCTGTTTTTT. This chain connects TRBV28 to TRBJ2-2; D is unresolved. Germline values: CDR1 MDHEN, CDR2 SYDVKM. V lost 5 bases to trimming and J lost 6 bases, with 1 base between them. The CDR3 has 10 residues.